This T cell receptor beta chain was captured by sequencing in a study of blood T cell repertoires in COVID-19. Across the whole study: Sites in the United States, Italy and Spain provided acute and convalescent COVID-19 samples. PBMCs, B-cell-depleted T cells, or T cells were the source of the cDNA or gDNA that made up the material.

As originally analysed: Researchers report that nucleated cell counts were estimated from reference gene primer amplification. Method: immunoSEQ multiplex PCR; TCRdb's copy keeps in-frame clones and lacks some. V and J calls and clone size come straight from that table; D and trimming were deduced from the DNA. The sample holds 150,000 to 200,000 clones; roughly 85% are singletons and the top ten take about 4.8%. Germline CDR1 and CDR2: SGHVS and FQNEAQ. Trimming took off 1 base at V and 0 bases at J, with 7 bases between the two ends. CDR3 size: 15 residues. Sequencing was performed on peripheral blood. The clonotype originates from a woman aged 25 to 39 with acute or convalescent COVID-19. V usage is TRBV7-8 and J usage is TRBJ1-3; the D is unclear. The CDR3 DNA follows: TGTGCCAGCAGCTTAGGGGCGAGCTCTGGAAACACCATATATTTT. This sequence encodes CASSLGASSGNTIYF.